Reported below is one T cell receptor (beta chain). The sample is drawn from a study of control samples from healthy donors and cancer patients. Measured with immunoSEQ multiplex PCR; TCRdb has only the in-frame clones, and not every one. In the table there are approximately 170,000 clones, roughly 93% of which are singletons. The germline V and J ends were trimmed by 1 base and 6 bases, with 10 bases remaining between them. This CDR3 has 15 amino acids. In germline, CDR1 is SEHNR, CDR2 FQNEAQ (reference sequence). The sequence came from a woman aged 55-75 years in good health. The chain couples TRBV7-9 to TRBJ1-6; D call uncertain. Sequencing input: blood. The CDR3: CASSLGTEGNSPLHF. The CDR3 coding sequence is TGTGCCAGCAGCTTAGGGACGGAGGGTAATTCACCCCTCCACTTT.